What follows are 3 T cell receptor beta chains derived from one specimen sequenced in a study of T cell clonotyping in hematopoietic cell transplantation. Time point denoted: recipient sample about 28 days before transplant, after cytoreduction. Clones were sequenced by immunoSEQ multiplex PCR, and TCRdb holds only the in-frame ones, with some missing. The sample carries approximately 26,000 clones, under 95% recorded once. This material consisted of peripheral blood mononuclear cells, taken before stem cell transplant. The receptors originated from a man in his forties or fifties with acute myeloid leukemia. Some clones in this sample may be carry-over from other donors' samples.

This clone was seen just once. At one boundary the junction diverges from the germline segment, which might be a read error. The rearrangement joins TRBV6-1 to TRBJ1-6; D is perhaps TRBD1 (5 bases). The CDR3 length is 13 residues. Germline CDR1 and CDR2: MNHNS and SASEGT. CDR3 coding DNA: TGTGCCAGCAGCGAAGGGGCGAATTCACCCCTCCACTTT. It translates to CASSEGANSPLHF.

Here the CDR3 DNA reads TGTGCCTGGAGTCGGGACAGGGGGTGGTACGAGCAGTACTTC. Protein sequence: CAWSRDRGWYEQYF. The chain carries TRBV30 and TRBJ2-7; 11 positions match TRBD1. The CDR3 is 14 residues long. Germline V gene lookup returns CDR1 GTSNPN and CDR2 SVGIG (reference sequence). V gave up 2 bases and J gave up 4 bases; unmatched junction bases: 4.

V and J are TRBV11-2 and TRBJ1-2; 9 nucleotides align to TRBD1. Trimming at V came to 5 bases and at J to 5 bases, leaving 9 bases not matched to a gene. Germline loops: CDR1 SGHAT, CDR2 FQNNGV. The CDR3 has 15 amino acids. The CDR3: CASSRRTGDPYGYTF. The CDR3 DNA sequence: TGTGCCAGCAGCCGACGGACAGGGGACCCATATGGCTACACCTTC.